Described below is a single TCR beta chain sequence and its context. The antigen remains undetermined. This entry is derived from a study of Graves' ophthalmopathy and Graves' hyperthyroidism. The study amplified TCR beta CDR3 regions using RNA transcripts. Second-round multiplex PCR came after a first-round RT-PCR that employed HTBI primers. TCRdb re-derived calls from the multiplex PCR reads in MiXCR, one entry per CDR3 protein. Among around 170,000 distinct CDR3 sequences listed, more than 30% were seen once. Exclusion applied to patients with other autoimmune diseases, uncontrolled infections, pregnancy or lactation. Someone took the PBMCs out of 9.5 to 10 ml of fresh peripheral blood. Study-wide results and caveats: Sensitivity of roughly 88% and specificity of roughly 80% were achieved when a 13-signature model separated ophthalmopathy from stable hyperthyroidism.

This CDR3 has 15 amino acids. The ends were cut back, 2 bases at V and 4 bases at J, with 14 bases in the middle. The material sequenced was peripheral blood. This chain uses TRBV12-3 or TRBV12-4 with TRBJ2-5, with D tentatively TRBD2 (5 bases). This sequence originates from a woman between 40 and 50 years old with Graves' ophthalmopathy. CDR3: CASSLLLSRGETQYF. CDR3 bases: TGTGCCAGCAGTTTATTGCTTTCCCGGGGAGAGACCCAGTACTTC.